The 20 T cell receptor beta chains listed next were all sequenced from one sample in a study of cytomegalovirus exposure and HLA in healthy donors. 60 Vbeta and 13 Jbeta primers were used in PCR. The repertoire was sequenced with immunoSEQ multiplex PCR; TCRdb's copy has only in-frame clones and lacks some. The table shows roughly 100,000 clones, with less than 80% occurring only once. Material: PBMCs. These receptors were obtained from a man under 40 in good health and CMV-seropositive.

In its sample, this clone was seen a few times. The J gene is TRBJ1-5, the V gene TRBV7-6; D remains ambiguous. V gave up 8 bases and J gave up 0 bases, with 8 bases separating them. The CDR3 contains 13 residues. Germline-derived CDR1 and CDR2 are SGHVS and FNYEAQ. CDR3 in DNA: TGTGCCAGCGCGCAGGATAGCAATCAGCCCCAGCATTTT. Its translation is CASAQDSNQPQHF. The variable domain in full, with the rest retrieved from reference TRBV7-6 and TRBJ1-5, is GAGVSQSPRYKVTKRGQDVALRCDPISGHVSLYWYRQALGQGPEFLTYFNYEAQQDKSGLPNDRFSAERPEGSISTLTIQRTEQRDSAMYRCASAQDSNQPQHFGDGTRLSIL.

The CDR3, as DNA: TGTGCCAGGGTACTGAGCGGGCAGGCCTACGAGCAGTACTTC. Translating it yields CARVLSGQAYEQYF. The rearrangement uses TRBV5-6 and TRBJ2-7; perhaps TRBD2 as D (6 bases). CDR1 and CDR2 from the germline V gene are SGHDT and YYEEEE. V lost 8 bases to trimming and J lost 2 bases, with 17 bases between them. This CDR3 spans 14 amino acids.

This clone was picked up one time. The genes are TRBV7-8 and TRBJ2-7; D not certain. The CDR3 runs 14 residues. V gave up 1 base and J gave up 3 bases, with 10 bases separating them. CDR1 is SGHVS, CDR2 FQNEAQ, per germline. The CDR3 loop reads CASSLVRDIYEQYF. The CDR3 DNA reads TGTGCCAGCAGCTTAGTACGCGACATCTACGAGCAGTACTTC. Together with reference TRBV7-8 and TRBJ2-7, the CDR3 gives the full variable domain: GAGVSQSPRYKVAKRGQDVALRCDPISGHVSLFWYQQALGQGPEFLTYFQNEAQLDKSGLPSDRFFAERPEGSVSTLKIQRTQQEDSAVYLCASSLVRDIYEQYFGPGTRLTVT.

This rearrangement joins TRBV18 to TRBJ2-5; maybe TRBD1 (6 bases). TRBJ2-7 explains the end of the DNA better; the J call may be wrong. The CDR3 is 16 amino acids. Looked up from germline, CDR1 is KGHSH and CDR2 is LQKENI. In nucleotides, the CDR3 is TGTGCCAGCTCACCATACAGGGATTCAACCTCCTACGAGCAGTACTTC. Encoded protein: CASSPYRDSTSYEQYF.

The chain recombines TRBV6-1 with TRBJ1-6; D not certain. This CDR3 is 13 amino acids long. V was cut by 1 base and J by 14 bases, with 12 bases left in between. Looked up from germline, CDR1 is MNHNS and CDR2 is SASEGT. CDR3 sequence (DNA): TGTGCCAGCAGTGAAGATGGGGAGGGCACCCTCCACTTT. This gives the protein CASSEDGEGTLHF.

The V gene is TRBV7-2, the J gene TRBJ2-1; 9 bases align to TRBD2. The germline V gene encodes CDR1 SGHTA and CDR2 FQGNSA. This CDR3 region has 15 residues. The V segment lost 5 bases and the J segment 2 bases; nucleotides outside the gene matches: 4. The CDR3 spells CASSLLAGAYNEQFF. In DNA, the CDR3 is TGTGCCAGCAGCCTTTTAGCGGGGGCCTACAATGAGCAGTTCTTC.

A few counts support this clone. V usage is TRBV5-4 and J usage is TRBJ2-1, with 8 bases identical to TRBD2. V gave up 4 bases and J gave up 1 base; unmatched junction bases: 7. Looked up from germline, CDR1 is SGHNT and CDR2 is YYREEE (reference sequence). The CDR3 extends over 16 amino acids. As DNA, the CDR3 is TGTGCCAGCAGCCCGGGGGGGGCCAAATCCTACAATGAGCAGTTCTTC. Translated, it gives CASSPGGAKSYNEQFF.

V usage is TRBV6-5 and J usage is TRBJ2-3, with a weak D call TRBD1 (6 bases). V dropped 10 bases and J dropped 4 bases, with 15 bases sitting between them. Germline CDR1 MNHEY, CDR2 SVGAGI. CDR3 length: 13 residues. The CDR3 DNA reads TGTGCCACCTCCCGGGGACAACCAGATACGCAGTATTTT. Residues: CATSRGQPDTQYF.

This clone was detected once. This chain joins TRBV5-6 and TRBJ2-5, with 9 bases identical to TRBD1. The J call may be wrong; the DNA end is better matched by TRBJ2-7. CDR3 size: 14 residues. In germline, CDR1 is SGHDT, CDR2 YYEEEE. Written as DNA, the CDR3 is TGTGCCAGCAGCTACGGGACAGGGATCAACGAGCAGTACTTC. It yields the protein CASSYGTGINEQYF.

This sequence joins TRBV18 and TRBJ2-5; D remains unclear. The CDR3 length is 11 residues. Per the germline V gene, CDR1 is KGHSH and CDR2 is LQKENI. The germline V and J ends were trimmed by 5 bases and 5 bases, with 6 bases remaining between them. CDR3 region: CASSELETQYF. DNA for the CDR3: TGTGCCAGCTCAGAGTTGGAGACCCAGTACTTC.

The chain carries TRBV7-2 and TRBJ2-7; 7 positions agree with TRBD1. The CDR3 covers 13 residues. Germline V lookup: CDR1 SGHTA, CDR2 FQGNSA. The V gene end was trimmed by 4 bases and the J gene end by 3 bases; junction bases not matched to a gene: 3. Written as DNA, the CDR3 is TGTGCCAGCAGCTCGGACAGGAACTACGAGCAGTACTTC. The encoded protein is CASSSDRNYEQYF.

The rearrangement joins TRBV7-9 to TRBJ2-7; 10 positions agree with TRBD1. Unmatched junction bases numbered 6, after V lost 1 base and J lost 6 bases. The CDR3 has 15 residues. Germline V lookup: CDR1 SEHNR, CDR2 FQNEAQ (reference sequence). CDR3 region: CASSLGGTGVSEQYF. In nucleotides, the CDR3 is TGTGCCAGCAGCTTAGGCGGGACAGGGGTGTCCGAGCAGTACTTC.

This chain links TRBV10-3 with TRBJ2-1; D remains unclear. CDR1 and CDR2 from the germline V gene are ENHRY and SYGVKD. V gave up 3 bases and J gave up 5 bases, with 11 bases separating them. The CDR3 runs to 14 residues. The CDR3 spells CAISDSGGNNEQFF. Here the CDR3 DNA reads TGTGCCATCAGTGATTCAGGTGGAAACAATGAGCAGTTCTTC.

This sequence joins TRBV12-1 and TRBJ2-5; TRBD1 is the table's D call, not checked against the DNA. TRBV12-1 is flagged as a pseudogene. The CDR3 covers 16 residues. CDR3 region: CASSLDRGPLQETQYF. The CDR3, as DNA: TGTGCCAGCAGCTTGGACAGGGGGCCCCTACAAGAGACCCAGTACTTC.

CDR3 sequence (DNA): TGTGCCAGCAGTTACACAACAGAAAGCTCCTACAATGAGCAGTTCTTC. Its translation is CASSYTTESSYNEQFF. The V call is TRBV6-6, the J call TRBJ2-1, with no clear D. Trimming cost V 2 bases and J 0 bases, with 11 bases left between them. The CDR3 has 16 residues. Germline-derived CDR1 and CDR2 are MNHNY and SVGAGI (reference sequence).

This rearrangement joins TRBV11-3 to TRBJ2-1, with 7 positions matching TRBD1. The ends lost 6 bases at V and 4 bases at J; junction bases unmatched: 12. Germline CDR1 is SGHNT and CDR2 is YENEEA. This CDR3 comprises 16 residues. In nucleotides, the CDR3 is TGTGCCAGCAGTCAACCAGGGGGATCAAGGTACAATGAGCAGTTCTTC. This encodes CASSQPGGSRYNEQFF.

V gene TRBV18 combines with J gene TRBJ2-7; 7 bases map to TRBD2. CDR3 length: 15 residues. Unmatched junction bases numbered 8, after V lost 1 base and J lost 5 bases. Germline-derived CDR1 and CDR2 are KGHSH and LQKENI. The CDR3 nucleotides read TGTGCCAGCTCACCACGGGGGATTGGGGGGGACGAGCAGTACTTC. It specifies CASSPRGIGGDEQYF.

This clone was seen only a few times. J is TRBJ2-3 and V is TRBV27; 7 bases map to TRBD1. J lost 2 bases, V lost 6 bases, and 5 bases had no gene match. CDR3 length equals 14 residues. Germline V gene lookup returns CDR1 MNHEY and CDR2 SMNVEV (reference sequence). CDR3 in amino acids: CASRGGFFTDTQYF. The CDR3 DNA follows: TGTGCCAGCAGAGGGGGCTTCTTCACAGATACGCAGTATTTT.

The CDR3 coding sequence is TGTGCCAGCAGAGGACAGGGGGCCTATGGCTACACCTTC. Translated, it gives CASRGQGAYGYTF. V usage is TRBV5-6 and J usage is TRBJ1-2, with 11 bases matching TRBD1. There are 13 residues in the CDR3. Germline CDR1 SGHDT, CDR2 YYEEEE. V gave up 5 bases and J gave up 4 bases; unmatched junction bases: 1. Based on the CDR3 plus reference TRBV5-6 and TRBJ1-2, the full variable domain is DAGVTQSPTHLIKTRGQQVTLRCSPKSGHDTVSWYQQALGQGPQFIFQYYEEEERQRGNFPDRFSGHQFPNYSSELNVNALLLGDSALYLCASRGQGAYGYTFGSGTRLTVV.

The chain is built from TRBV29-1 and TRBJ1-1; D not certain. The germline V gene encodes CDR1 SQVTM and CDR2 ANQGSEA. The CDR3 length is 13 residues. V was cut by 0 bases and J by 1 base, with 6 bases left in between. DNA for the CDR3: TGCAGCGTTGAAGAGGCTGCGAACACTGAAGCTTTCTTT. The encoded protein is CSVEEAANTEAFF.